The 21 T cell receptor beta chains below all came from one sample that was sequenced in a study of blood T cell repertoires in COVID-19. TCRdb's table, derived via immunoSEQ multiplex PCR, lists solely in-frame clones and lacks some. Here the sample spans roughly 100,000 clones, 85% being singletons. The sample consisted of peripheral blood. The source of these receptors is a human donor in a cohort sampled during active COVID-19.

The chain uses TRBV19 and TRBJ2-3; TRBD1 aligns across 10 bases. CDR1 and CDR2 from the germline V gene are LNHDA and SQIVND (reference sequence). CDR3 length: 15 residues. V lost 6 bases, J lost 6 bases, and 9 bases stayed unmatched. The CDR3 sequence: CASRSGTGAKDTQYF. The CDR3 nucleotides are TGTGCCAGTAGGTCCGGGACAGGGGCTAAGGATACGCAGTATTTT. The full variable domain, its missing parts supplied by reference TRBV19 and TRBJ2-3, is DGGITQSPKYLFRKEGQNVTLSCEQNLNHDAMYWYRQDPGQGLRLIYYSQIVNDFQKGDIAEGYSVSREKKESFPLTVTSAQKNPTAFYLCASRSGTGAKDTQYFGPGTRLTVL.

The rearrangement uses TRBV19 and TRBJ1-6; unclear D gene. Germline values: CDR1 LNHDA, CDR2 SQIVND (reference sequence). This CDR3 is built from 14 residues. Trimming pared 10 bases from V and 2 bases from J, leaving 12 bases between. The CDR3 loop reads CATAGFPYNSPLHF. Here the CDR3 DNA reads TGTGCCACCGCGGGGTTTCCCTATAATTCACCCCTCCACTTT.

This clone was picked up one time. This chain uses TRBV18 with TRBJ1-1; 12 nucleotides agree with TRBD1. V was pared by 2 bases and J by 2 bases, with 12 bases of the junction left unmatched. CDR1 and CDR2 from the germline V gene are KGHSH and LQKENI. This CDR3 has 19 amino acids. The CDR3: CASSPMTPGQGARNTEAFF. CDR3 bases: TGTGCCAGCTCACCAATGACTCCGGGACAGGGGGCCAGAAACACTGAAGCTTTCTTT.

V is TRBV2 and J is TRBJ1-1; the D is unclear. Germline values: CDR1 SNHLY, CDR2 FYNNEI. The CDR3 contains 13 residues. Trimming removed 3 bases from V and 8 bases from J, with 13 bases in between. The CDR3: CASSDRNTPEAFF. CDR3 DNA sequence: TGTGCCAGCAGTGACAGGAATACCCCCGAAGCTTTCTTT.

The V gene is TRBV18, the J gene TRBJ2-7, with 7 bases lining up with TRBD1. Trimming at V came to 5 bases and at J to 6 bases, leaving 7 bases not matched to a gene. The length of the CDR3 is 13 residues. Germline CDR1 and CDR2: KGHSH and LQKENI. CDR3: CASSNQGVTEQYF. In DNA, the CDR3 is TGTGCCAGCTCAAACCAGGGGGTTACCGAGCAGTACTTC.

This sequence joins TRBV19 and TRBJ1-5, with D tentatively TRBD1 (6 bases). Per germline, CDR1 LNHDA and CDR2 SQIVND (reference sequence). This CDR3 region has 15 residues. Trimming removed 1 base at V and 4 bases at J, with 11 bases between. The CDR3, as DNA: TGTGCCAGTAGTATAGTAAGGACAGATAATCAGCCCCAGCATTTT. Translating it yields CASSIVRTDNQPQHF.

In this sample, this clone turned up a few times. Distinct nucleotide sequences in the sample also encode this CDR3. The chain is built from TRBV11-2 and TRBJ1-1; D remains unclear. This CDR3 has 14 residues. Trimming left V 5 bases short and J 1 base short, with 11 bases between. Per the germline V gene, CDR1 is SGHAT and CDR2 is FQNNGV. The CDR3 nucleotides are TGTGCCAGCAGCCCCGTTGGAGGGAACACTGAAGCTTTCTTT. Protein: CASSPVGGNTEAFF.

The gene calls are TRBV3-1 (or the pseudogene TRBV3-2) and TRBJ1-5; no firm D call. This CDR3 is 13 amino acids long. CDR1 is LGHDT, CDR2 YNNKEL, per germline (reference sequence). Trimming pared 1 base from V and 9 bases from J, leaving 10 bases between. The CDR3 here is CASSQVSEGPQHF. CDR3 in DNA: TGTGCCAGCAGCCAAGTGTCGGAGGGGCCCCAGCATTTT.

The V and J genes are TRBV7-2 and TRBJ1-2, with TRBD1 identical over 9 bases. The CDR3 loop spans 14 amino acids. Looked up from germline, CDR1 is SGHTA and CDR2 is FQGNSA. V was pared by 5 bases and J by 8 bases, with 9 bases of the junction left unmatched. The CDR3 here is CASSPSGTGRGYTF. For the CDR3, the DNA is TGTGCCAGCAGCCCCTCGGGGACAGGGCGCGGCTACACCTTC.

The chain combines TRBV7-2 with TRBJ2-7; D possibly corresponds to TRBD2 (5 bases). The germline V gene encodes CDR1 SGHTA and CDR2 FQGNSA. V lost 5 bases and J lost 0, with 5 bases in between. CDR3 size: 12 residues. The CDR3 is CASSGSSYEQYF. In DNA, the CDR3 is TGTGCCAGCAGCGGGAGCTCCTACGAGCAGTACTTC.

This clone was seen a few times. The chain couples TRBV9 to TRBJ2-1, with unresolved D. The ends were cut back, 2 bases at V and 3 bases at J, with 12 bases in the middle. Germline V gene lookup returns CDR1 SGDLS and CDR2 YYNGEE. This CDR3 comprises 15 residues. In DNA, the CDR3 is TGTGCCAGCAGCGTGGCCGCTGATGGCTACAATGAGCAGTTCTTC. Protein sequence: CASSVAADGYNEQFF. Combining the CDR3 with reference TRBV9 and TRBJ2-1 gives the whole variable domain DSGVTQTPKHLITATGQRVTLRCSPRSGDLSVYWYQQSLDQGLQFLIQYYNGEERAKGNILERFSAQQFPDLHSELNLSSLELGDSALYFCASSVAADGYNEQFFGPGTRLTVL.

The chain employs TRBV5-1 and TRBJ2-3; D remains unclear. Germline V gene sequence: CDR1 SGHRS, CDR2 YFSETQ. With 5 bases removed from V and 0 bases from J, the gap between germline ends came to 7 bases. This CDR3 region has 13 residues. CDR3 loop: CASSSGSTDTQYF. CDR3 in DNA: TGCGCCAGCAGTTCGGGTAGCACAGATACGCAGTATTTT.

The V gene is TRBV6-1, the J gene TRBJ1-1, with D possibly matching TRBD1 (6 bases). This CDR3 is built from 16 residues. In germline, CDR1 is MNHNS, CDR2 SASEGT. V was trimmed by 2 bases and J by 0 bases, leaving 13 bases between them. The CDR3 reads CASSERGTPMNTEAFF. CDR3 DNA sequence: TGTGCCAGCAGTGAAAGGGGGACGCCGATGAACACTGAAGCTTTCTTT.

The rearrangement links TRBV27 to TRBJ2-3, with 12 bases lining up with TRBD2. The CDR3 runs to 16 residues. V lost 6 bases, J lost 3 bases, and 7 bases stayed unmatched. CDR1 and CDR2 (germline): MNHEY, SMNVEV (reference sequence). CDR3 coding DNA: TGTGCCAGCAGCCCGACTAGCGGGAGAGGGACAGATACGCAGTATTTT. It specifies CASSPTSGRGTDTQYF.

This clone appeared a single time. This chain links TRBV4-1 with TRBJ1-1; TRBD1 agrees at 7 bases. This CDR3 has 15 amino acids. The germline V gene encodes CDR1 MGHRA and CDR2 YSYEKL. With V trimmed by 4 bases and J by 7 bases, 12 bases remained unmatched. The CDR3 nucleotides read TGCGCCAGCAGCCTCAGCAAGGGGGCAGCCTATGAAGCTTTCTTT. Residues: CASSLSKGAAYEAFF.

The V gene is TRBV27, the J gene TRBJ1-6; perhaps TRBD1 as D (6 bases). V lost 8 bases to trimming and J lost 2 bases, with 7 bases between them. Germline loops: CDR1 MNHEY, CDR2 SMNVEV (reference sequence). The CDR3 runs to 13 residues. The CDR3 nucleotides read TGTGCCAGCGGGGACACCTATAATTCACCCCTCCACTTT. Protein product: CASGDTYNSPLHF.

This rearrangement joins TRBV3-1 (or the pseudogene TRBV3-2) to TRBJ2-7, with D perhaps matching TRBD2 (5 bases). V lost 2 bases to trimming and J lost 2 bases, with 10 bases between them. CDR3 length: 14 amino acids. Germline assignment: CDR1 LGHDT and CDR2 YNNKEL (reference sequence). The CDR3: CASSQLDGTYEQYF. CDR3 nucleotide sequence: TGTGCCAGCAGCCAACTAGACGGGACCTACGAGCAGTACTTC.

CDR3 sequence (DNA): TGTGCCAGCAGCTTACAGCCAGGTGGGGAGCAGTACTTC. The encoded protein is CASSLQPGGEQYF. The chain employs TRBV7-3 and TRBJ2-7; D remains ambiguous. CDR1 and CDR2 from the germline V gene are SGHTA and FQGTGA. This CDR3 has 13 amino acids. The V gene lost 2 bases and the J gene lost 7 bases, with 12 bases spanning the gap.

This clone appeared a few times. This chain connects TRBV6-5 to TRBJ2-7; 9 bases are shared with TRBD1. The ends lost 0 bases at V and 3 bases at J; junction bases unmatched: 3. The germline V gene encodes CDR1 MNHEY and CDR2 SVGAGI. The CDR3 consists of 15 residues. CDR3 amino acids: CASSYSDRGLYEQYF. In DNA, the CDR3 is TGTGCCAGCAGTTACTCGGACAGGGGACTCTACGAGCAGTACTTC.

The CDR3 region is CATSGGSYNEQFF. DNA for the CDR3: TGTGCCACCTCGGGAGGGTCCTACAATGAGCAGTTCTTC. The genes are TRBV24-1 and TRBJ2-1; the match to TRBD2 covers 8 bases. The CDR3 extends over 13 amino acids. CDR1 and CDR2 (germline): KGHDR, SFDVKD. V gave up 9 bases and J gave up 1 base; unmatched junction bases: 1.

V usage is TRBV7-8 and J usage is TRBJ2-3; maybe TRBD2 (6 bases). The CDR3 has 17 amino acids. The V end lost 1 base, the J end lost 2 bases, and 16 bases lay between the germline ends. The germline gives CDR1 SGHVS, CDR2 FQNEAQ. In DNA form, the CDR3 reads TGTGCCAGCAGCTTAGTCTCGGGGGACTCTTTCACAGATACGCAGTATTTT. Protein: CASSLVSGDSFTDTQYF.